This TCR beta chain was identified during a study of blood T cell repertoires in COVID-19. Study-wide background: Italy, Spain and the United States were the sources of the convalescent and acute COVID-19 samples. T cells, B-cell-depleted T cells, or PBMCs supplied cDNA or gDNA.

Germline V lookup: CDR1 SGHAT, CDR2 FQNNGV. V lost 1 base and J 0 bases, leaving 7 bases between the germline ends. This CDR3 is built from 14 residues. Worth noting for this clone: This same CDR3 is encoded by further DNA sequences in the sample.

Original processing notes: Quantification of nucleated cells was approximated via reference gene primer amplification. Here immunoSEQ multiplex PCR was the method, and the copy in TCRdb shows in-frame clones only, minus some. That table gives V, J and clone size, and the DNA gave D and trimming. The sample records some 350,000 clones, roughly 90% being singletons. The rearrangement joins TRBV11-2 to TRBJ2-7; D gene unclear. Sequencing was done on a sample of peripheral blood. This receptor was identified in a man aged 18 to 30 with active or convalescent COVID-19. CDR3 loop: CASSLGPGSYEQYF. CDR3 nucleotide sequence: TGTGCCAGCAGCTTAGGTCCCGGCTCCTACGAGCAGTACTTC. Drawing the rest from reference TRBV11-2 and TRBJ2-7, the complete variable domain is EAGVAQSPRYKIIEKRQSVAFWCNPISGHATLYWYQQILGQGPKLLIQFQNNGVVDDSQLPKDRFSAERLKGVDSTLKIQPAKLEDSAVYLCASSLGPGSYEQYFGPGTRLTVT.